Here is one T cell receptor beta chain with its context. As yet, its antigen is unknown. A heparinised blood draw that averaged around 0.12 L was obtained once from each donor. Researchers reported sorting CD4+ naive, central memory, regulatory and stem cell-like memory cells via CD45RO/CCR7/CD25/CD127/CD95/CD27. The investigators reverse transcribed all of the isolated RNA, so they sequenced expressed TCRB transcripts. TCRdb's copy holds only in-frame clones and misses some; the assay was immunoSEQ multiplex PCR. The sample has hundreds of thousands of clones, over 13% seen once. The sample belongs to a study of beta chain features in type 1 diabetes. At the level of the study: Healthy donors and patients had similar age, gender and cell yields. Whole-study results and caveats: Whatever favoring of shorter templates PCR might show would apply equally to patients and controls. Among all four CD4+ subsets, Type 1 diabetes patients had TCRB CDR3s that were moderately but significantly shorter.

V was shortened by 2 bases and J by 2 bases, with 13 bases between the two germline ends. The germline gives CDR1 SQVTM, CDR2 ANQGSEA. There are 14 residues in the CDR3. Sequenced: naive CD4+ T cells from blood. The sequence was collected from a man aged 18 to 29 with type 1 diabetes. The chain employs TRBV29-1 and TRBJ2-7; tentatively, D is TRBD2 (5 bases). This CDR3 reads CSVELQDSTYEQYF. As DNA, the CDR3 is TGCAGCGTTGAACTGCAGGACTCCACCTACGAGCAGTACTTC.